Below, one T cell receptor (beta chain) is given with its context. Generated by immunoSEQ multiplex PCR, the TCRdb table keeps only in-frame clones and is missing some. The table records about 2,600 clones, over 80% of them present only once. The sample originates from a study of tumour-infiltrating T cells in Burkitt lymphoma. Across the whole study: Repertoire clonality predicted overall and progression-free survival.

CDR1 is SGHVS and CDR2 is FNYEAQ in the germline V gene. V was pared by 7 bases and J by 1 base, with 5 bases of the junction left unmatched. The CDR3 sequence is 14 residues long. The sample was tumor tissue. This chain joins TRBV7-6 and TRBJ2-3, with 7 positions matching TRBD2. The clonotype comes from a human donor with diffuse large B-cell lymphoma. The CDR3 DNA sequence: TGTGCCAGCACCTTGGGGGGGGGCACAGATACGCAGTATTTT. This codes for CASTLGGGTDTQYF.